This T cell receptor beta chain was sequenced during a study of blood T cell repertoires in COVID-19. Study information: Some COVID-19 samples were acute and others convalescent; all came from the United States, Italy and Spain. PBMCs, B-cell-depleted T cells, or T cells were the source of the cDNA or gDNA that made up the material.

Authors' data handling: Amplification of reference gene primers was used by the study to estimate nucleated cell counts. Generated by immunoSEQ multiplex PCR, the TCRdb table keeps only in-frame clones and is missing some. The V and J calls and clone size are taken from that table; D and trimming were inferred from the DNA. The table includes some 150,000 clones, roughly nine tenths detected once. V lost 4 bases, J lost 9 bases, and 13 bases lay in between. The CDR3 loop spans 13 amino acids. Germline assignment: CDR1 LGHDT and CDR2 YNNKEL (reference sequence). The TCR comes from a woman older than 75 in a cohort sampled during active or convalescent COVID-19. The rearrangement uses TRBV3-1 (or the pseudogene TRBV3-2) and TRBJ2-1; tentatively, D is TRBD2 (6 bases). The sample taken for sequencing was peripheral blood. The CDR3, as DNA: TGTGCCAGCAGCCCTTGGAGGGCCGGTGAGCAGTTCTTC. It is translated as CASSPWRAGEQFF.